This TCR beta chain originates from a study of CD8 T cells in ankylosing spondylitis. The study's findings and limits: Certain motif variants had earlier appeared in reactive arthritis synovial fluid and blood. A TCR beta motif of seven or eight highly homologous variants appeared characteristic of ankylosing spondylitis blood.

V shed 7 bases and J shed 7 bases, with 19 bases lying between them. This CDR3 contains 15 residues. Germline V gene sequence: CDR1 KGHDR, CDR2 SFDVKD. It was by quantitative 5'-RACE with molecular barcodes that TCR beta libraries were made. TCRdb reanalysed the 5' RACE reads using MiXCR and keeps one entry per CDR3 protein. The repertoire holds fewer than 450,000 distinct CDR3 sequences, approximately 17% seen once, with over 0.9% in the top ten. This clonotype was picked up a small number of times. As yet, its antigen is unknown. The specimen sequenced was blood, either unsorted or a sorted T cell fraction (not recorded which). The origin of this receptor is a male donor with ankylosing spondylitis. V gene TRBV24-1 combines with J gene TRBJ2-1, with a tentative D call TRBD1 (6 bases). CDR3 amino acids: CATSLGLSGVNEQFF. DNA of the CDR3: TGTGCCACCAGCCTCGGTCTCTCAGGGGTTAATGAGCAGTTCTTC.